The 18 T cell receptor beta chains reported below all come from one sample, sequenced in a study of T cells in Graves' hyperthyroidism and ophthalmopathy. What was amplified from RNA transcripts were TCR beta CDR3 regions. HTBI primers were employed in a first-round RT-PCR of the TCR CDR3. One entry per CDR3 protein results from TCRdb running MiXCR on the multiplex PCR reads. Of fewer than 900,000 distinct CDR3 sequences listed, approximately 19% are singletons. Source material: blood. These receptors were taken from a woman aged 45-65 years with Graves' hyperthyroidism that later progressed to Graves' ophthalmopathy.

The chain employs TRBV14 and TRBJ1-2; the D is unclear. V lost 0 bases to trimming and J lost 8 bases, with 13 bases between them. Germline V gene lookup returns CDR1 SGHDN and CDR2 FVKESK. The CDR3 has 14 amino acids. The chain's CDR3 is CASSQDAGLRGYTF. The CDR3 nucleotides are TGTGCCAGCAGCCAAGATGCCGGACTAAGAGGCTACACCTTC.

In its sample, this clonotype was seen a few times. The chain links TRBV24-1 to TRBJ2-1; TRBD1 aligns across 10 bases. This CDR3 is built from 15 residues. V lost 4 bases to trimming and J lost 8 bases; unmatched junction nucleotides: 7. Looked up from germline, CDR1 is KGHDR and CDR2 is SFDVKD. The chain's CDR3 is CATSDPDRGSYEQFF. The CDR3 DNA follows: TGTGCCACCAGTGACCCGGACAGGGGGTCGTATGAGCAGTTCTTC.

Many counts were recorded for this clonotype. This rearrangement joins TRBV6-1 to TRBJ1-6, with 8 bases matching TRBD1. The CDR3 is 15 residues long. Trimming removed 6 bases from V and 6 bases from J; junction bases left unmatched: 7. CDR1 MNHNS and CDR2 SASEGT come from the germline V gene. The CDR3 DNA sequence: TGTGCCAGCAGCAGGGGGCGCGGGGCTAATTCACCCCTCCACTTT. Protein sequence: CASSRGRGANSPLHF.

There are a few counts of this clonotype. This chain joins TRBV27 and TRBJ2-3; TRBD2 matches at 13 bases. CDR1 MNHEY and CDR2 SMNVEV come from the germline V gene (reference sequence). The V segment lost 5 bases and the J segment 2 bases; nucleotides outside the gene matches: 7. The CDR3 has 17 residues. The CDR3 here is CASSPGGLAGATDTQYF. In DNA, the CDR3 is TGTGCCAGCAGTCCCGGTGGACTAGCGGGGGCCACAGATACGCAGTATTTT.

The V gene is TRBV18, the J gene TRBJ1-1; 9 nucleotides agree with TRBD1. Trimming cost V 3 bases and J 4 bases; bases outside gene matches: 6. Germline values: CDR1 KGHSH, CDR2 LQKENI. This CDR3 is 15 amino acids long. For the CDR3, the DNA is TGTGCCAGCTCACCTACAGGGGGCTGGGGCACTGAAGCTTTCTTT. Protein: CASSPTGGWGTEAFF.

The rearrangement joins TRBV7-2 to TRBJ2-3; the D gene is possibly TRBD2 (6 bases). This CDR3 contains 15 residues. Germline CDR1 and CDR2: SGHTA and FQGNSA. Between the trimmed V and J ends, which lost 4 bases and 5 bases, there was a span of 16 bases. CDR3 protein: CASSSYGRERDTQYF. The DNA for the CDR3 is TGTGCCAGCAGCTCCTACGGTCGGGAGAGAGATACGCAGTATTTT.

Of note for this clonotype: At one end the junction does not follow the germline gene, possibly because of a read error. The gene calls are TRBV7-9 and TRBJ2-3, with 8 bases matching TRBD2. Germline loops: CDR1 SEHNR, CDR2 FQNEAQ (reference sequence). CDR3 length: 16 amino acids. For the CDR3, the DNA is TGTGCCTGCAGCTTAAGGGGTAGCGGGGGCACAGATACGCAGTATTTT. It yields the protein CACSLRGSGGTDTQYF.

The V and J genes are TRBV27 and TRBJ2-1; 9 bases are shared with TRBD2. Trimming took 8 bases from V and 6 from J; bases not matched to a gene: 2. The CDR3 covers 12 residues. Germline CDR1 and CDR2: MNHEY and SMNVEV (reference sequence). The CDR3 is CASEGLANEQFF. CDR3 DNA sequence: TGTGCCAGCGAGGGACTAGCCAATGAGCAGTTCTTC.

This chain joins TRBV3-1 and TRBJ2-5; a possible D gene is TRBD2 (6 bases). Germline assignment: CDR1 LGHDT and CDR2 YNNKEL (reference sequence). The CDR3 spans 15 residues. V was shortened by 1 base and J by 1 base, with 10 bases between the two germline ends. CDR3 sequence (DNA): TGTGCCAGCAGCCAAGTGCCTAGCGTCCAAGAGACCCAGTACTTC. This gives the protein CASSQVPSVQETQYF.

The chain employs TRBV29-1 and TRBJ1-5; the D gene is possibly TRBD1 (6 bases). From germline, CDR1 is SQVTM and CDR2 ANQGSEA. The V end lost 4 bases, the J end lost 5 bases, and 12 bases lay between the germline ends. This CDR3 region has 13 residues. CDR3: CSVGNRDHQPQHF. Written as DNA, the CDR3 is TGCAGCGTTGGTAACAGGGACCATCAGCCCCAGCATTTT.

In its sample, this clonotype was seen many times. J is TRBJ2-3 and V is TRBV11-3; 7 bases are a match to TRBD1. Per the germline V gene, CDR1 is SGHNT and CDR2 is YENEEA. This CDR3 contains 15 residues. Germline trimming cut 5 bases from V and 0 bases from J; bases unmatched to any gene: 5. In nucleotides, the CDR3 is TGTGCCAGCAGCCCTGGGACAGCTAGCACAGATACGCAGTATTTT. Amino acid sequence: CASSPGTASTDTQYF.

The rearrangement links TRBV3-1 to TRBJ2-5; D call uncertain. CDR3 length equals 15 residues. Germline CDR1 and CDR2: LGHDT and YNNKEL (reference sequence). V was pared by 0 bases and J by 1 base, with 9 bases between. This CDR3 reads CASSQDSQSQETQYF. The CDR3 DNA sequence: TGTGCCAGCAGCCAAGATTCCCAATCCCAAGAGACCCAGTACTTC.

The table lists this clonotype with many counts. V gene TRBV20-1 combines with J gene TRBJ2-4; weak D call: TRBD2 (7 bases). Germline CDR1 and CDR2: DFQATT and SNEGSKA (reference sequence). CDR3 length equals 15 residues. V gave up 0 bases and J gave up 6 bases, with 15 bases separating them. CDR3 in DNA: TGCAGTGCTAGAGAAACGCGGGGGCCGGGAAACATTCAGTACTTC. It codes for CSARETRGPGNIQYF.

This clonotype appeared many times. This chain uses TRBV3-1 with TRBJ2-7; TRBD1 matches 8 bases. Germline CDR1 is LGHDT and CDR2 is YNNKEL (reference sequence). V trimming: 2 bases; J trimming: 5 bases; junction bases outside the gene matches: 5. This CDR3 is built from 14 residues. The CDR3 reads CASSQTQGANEQYF. CDR3 nucleotides: TGTGCCAGCAGCCAAACTCAGGGGGCGAACGAGCAGTACTTC.

Concerning this clonotype itself: A junction boundary mismatches the germline segment, possibly from a read error. The rearrangement links TRBV5-1 to TRBJ2-3; 13 bases match TRBD2. The CDR3 has 17 amino acids. CDR1 is SGHRS, CDR2 YFSETQ, per germline. The CDR3 nucleotides read TGTGCCAGCAGCGGCGAACTAGCGGGGGGGCTGCGGGATACGCAGTATTTT. This gives the protein CASSGELAGGLRDTQYF.

At least ten counts were recorded for this clonotype. The rearrangement links TRBV11-2 to TRBJ1-2, with 9 bases aligning to TRBD1. Germline assignment: CDR1 SGHAT and CDR2 FQNNGV. The CDR3 extends over 13 amino acids. Unmatched junction bases numbered 3, after V lost 2 bases and J lost 8 bases. The CDR3 DNA is TGTGCCAGCAGCTTAACAGGGGGCGCCGGCTACACCTTC. This codes for CASSLTGGAGYTF.

This clonotype has just a few counts. The chain recombines TRBV20-1 with TRBJ2-1, with a tentative D call TRBD1 (6 bases). The CDR3 has 15 residues. V lost 5 bases, J lost 3 bases, and 17 bases lay in between. Germline V gene data show CDR1 as DFQATT and CDR2 as SNEGSKA (reference sequence). This CDR3 is CSALPPDSYYNEQFF. Here the CDR3 DNA reads TGCAGTGCTTTACCCCCGGACAGCTACTACAATGAGCAGTTCTTC.

This chain uses TRBV10-3 with TRBJ1-5, with TRBD1 matching over 7 bases. The CDR3 is 13 residues long. V lost 10 bases to trimming and J lost 6 bases; unmatched junction nucleotides: 9. CDR1 is ENHRY, CDR2 SYGVKD, per germline. CDR3 in amino acids: CATIQGIGQPQHF. The CDR3 nucleotides are TGTGCCACGATACAGGGGATCGGTCAGCCCCAGCATTTT.